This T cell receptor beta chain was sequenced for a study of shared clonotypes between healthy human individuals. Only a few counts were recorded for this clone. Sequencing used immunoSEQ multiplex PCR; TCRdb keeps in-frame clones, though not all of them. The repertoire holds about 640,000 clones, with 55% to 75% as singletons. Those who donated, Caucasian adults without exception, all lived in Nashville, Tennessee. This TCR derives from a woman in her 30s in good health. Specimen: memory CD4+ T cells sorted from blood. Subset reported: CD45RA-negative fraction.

The CDR3 DNA reads TGTGCCAGCAGTTTCCCAGGATATCAGCCCCAGCATTTT. It specifies CASSFPGYQPQHF. The gene calls are TRBV28 and TRBJ1-5; D remains ambiguous. The CDR3 is 13 residues long. Germline V gene lookup returns CDR1 MDHEN and CDR2 SYDVKM. V lost 3 bases, J lost 5 bases, and 8 bases lay in between.